The sequence of this T cell receptor (beta chain) was determined in a study of blood T cell repertoires in COVID-19 (dated by TCRdb to the early 2020s). Background for the entire study: Samples from collaborators originated in the United States, Italy and Spain and spanned both the acute and convalescent phases of COVID-19. The material from the prospective study consisted of cDNA or gDNA derived from T cells, B-cell-depleted T cells, or PBMCs. The dataset comprised deeply sampled blood TCRbeta repertoires from subjects exposed to, actively infected with, or recovered from COVID-19. The repertoires were released in a freely available public database meant as a resource for research on the immune response to SARS-CoV-2. Samples came from the ongoing ImmuneRACE study (first 160 participants) plus 1,254 subjects from 6 global collaborators. Sample metadata almost always included a de-identified subject ID, COVID-19 status, age in years and sex. Where available, HLA class I and class II types were taken from metadata supplied by the sample provider and were not determined by assay-based typing. Summary of the overall study and its limitations: Clinical and demographic metadata were provided uncurated, with the amount varying by source and participant.

TCRbeta CDR3 regions were amplified from genomic DNA using the immunoSEQ Assay, a bias-controlled multiplex PCR. Turning to the authors' computational methods: The number of nucleated cells in each sample was estimated from the amplification of reference gene primers within the assay. To quantify the absolute abundance of each unique TCRbeta CDR3 rearrangement, sequence reads were collapsed and filtered. For each sample, productive Simpson clonality was calculated as the square root of Simpson's diversity index across productive rearrangements. The table comes from immuneACCESS by way of TCRdb, which keeps in-frame sequences with V and J called. Part of the clones is missing from these tables; in studies checked, under half for an unresolved V gene and the rest for unknown reasons. V, J and clone size are those of that table, while D and trimming were read from the DNA. Here the sample has 60,000 to 75,000 clones; around 90% occur a single time. The top ten clonotypes cover roughly 1.5% of the sample.

A remark on this clone: The specificity of this receptor is unknown. The record has no base qualities; no much larger clone is one base away.

Collaborating institutions collected whole blood in K2EDTA tubes following their own protocols. For TCRbeta analysis, collaborators shipped samples in one of three forms: frozen whole blood, isolated PBMCs, or DNA extracted from either of those sample types. Spanning cysteine to phenylalanine, the CDR3 consists of 14 amino acids. The kept DNA is CDR3 alone, 42 bases in frame from the first base. In this chain, TRBV21-1 is recombined with TRBJ1-1. TRBV21-1 is a known pseudogene. Sequenced: peripheral blood. The sequence was collected from a human donor in a cohort sampled during active COVID-19. At the DNA level, the sequence is TGTGCCAGCAGCCGCGCGGGGGCGAACACTGAAGCTTTCTTT. This encodes CASSRAGANTEAFF.